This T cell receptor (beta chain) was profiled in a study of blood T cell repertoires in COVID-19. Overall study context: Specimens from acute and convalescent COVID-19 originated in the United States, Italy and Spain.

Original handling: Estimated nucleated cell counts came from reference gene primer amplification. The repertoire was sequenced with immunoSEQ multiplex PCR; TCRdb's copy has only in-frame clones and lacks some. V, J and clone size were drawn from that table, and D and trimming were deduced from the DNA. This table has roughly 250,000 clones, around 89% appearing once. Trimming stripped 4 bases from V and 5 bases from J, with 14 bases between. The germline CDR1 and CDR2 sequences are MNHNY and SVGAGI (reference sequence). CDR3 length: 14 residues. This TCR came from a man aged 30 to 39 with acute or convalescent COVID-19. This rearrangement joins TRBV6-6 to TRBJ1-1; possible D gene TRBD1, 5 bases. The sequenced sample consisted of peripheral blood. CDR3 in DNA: TGTGCCAGCAGTTGGCAGGGAAGCGAAACTGAAGCTTTCTTT. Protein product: CASSWQGSETEAFF.